Described below is a single T cell receptor (beta chain) sequence and its context. This record comes from a study of blood T cell repertoires in COVID-19. The CDR3 is 15 amino acids. CDR1 LGHDT and CDR2 YNNKEL come from the germline V gene (reference sequence). With 1 base clipped from V and 2 bases from J, the junction kept 3 bases outside the gene matches. In the original processing: It was from reference gene primer amplification that nucleated cell counts were estimated. Method: immunoSEQ multiplex PCR; TCRdb's copy keeps in-frame clones and lacks some. V, J and clone size derive from that table, while D and trimming were established from the DNA sequence. The sample carries about 400,000 clones, around nine tenths recorded once.

The material sequenced was peripheral blood. J is TRBJ2-7 and V is TRBV3-1 (or the pseudogene TRBV3-2); TRBD1 agrees at 9 bases. The TCR was taken from a human donor in a cohort sampled during active COVID-19. The CDR3, as DNA: TGTGCCAGCAGCCAAGGACAGGGGGGGACCTACGAGCAGTACTTC. Amino acids: CASSQGQGGTYEQYF.